The rows below give T cell receptor beta chains drawn from one sample of a study of shared clonotypes between healthy human individuals. Only in-frame clones appear in the TCRdb table, and some are missing; sequencing was by immunoSEQ multiplex PCR. The top ten hold roughly 1.1% of the sample, which has about 2 million clones, about 95% seen once. The source material was naive CD8+ T cells sorted from blood. The receptors derive from a man younger than 35 in good health. Each CDR3 is given without its conserved first and last residue.

j_call | v_call | cdr3_aa
TRBJ2-7 | TRBV2 | ASSGQDYSYEQY
TRBJ1-1 | TRBV11-2 | ASSLAWGVTNTEAF
TRBJ2-7 | TRBV19 | ASSQTGVYEQY
TRBJ2-7 | TRBV7-8 | ASSPSGTGAYEQY
TRBJ2-1 | TRBV11-2 | ASSGGLATYNEQF
TRBJ2-1 | TRBV19 | ASRDGTYNEQF
TRBJ1-4 | TRBV30 | AWSVRAVKGEGEKLF
TRBJ2-2 | TRBV7-9 | ASSLGENTGELF
TRBJ2-1 | TRBV13 | ASSLSGAEQF
TRBJ2-3 | TRBV13 | ASSLDGGDTQY
TRBJ2-2 | TRBV29-1 | SVPGQNTGELF
TRBJ1-3 | TRBV13 | ASSLFEARNTIY
TRBJ2-7 | TRBV5-8 | AGTGTGVGYEQY
TRBJ1-6 | TRBV5-5 | ASSLGQYNSPLH
TRBJ2-1 | TRBV6-1 | ASSQDYIPTYNEQF
TRBJ1-5 | TRBV11-3 | ASSSLDRGPNQPQH
TRBJ1-2 | TRBV7-9 | ASSAQENYGYT
TRBJ2-1 | TRBV29-1 | SVEDSARGIYNEQF
TRBJ1-3 | TRBV6-1 | ASSDTAYSGNTIY
TRBJ2-3 | TRBV7-9 | ASRGTTYTDTQY
TRBJ2-1 | TRBV7-8 | ASSYWTSGGLSYNEQF
TRBJ2-7 | TRBV19 | ASSELGSSYEQY
TRBJ1-1 | TRBV4-1 | ASSQAPGNTEAF
TRBJ2-5 | TRBV12-5 | ASAMGTAGPGETQY
TRBJ1-4 | TRBV10-2 | ASSPGTNNEKLF
TRBJ1-5 | TRBV4-3 | ASSQDRQTPQH
TRBJ1-6 | TRBV7-6 | ASSLVPRAAYNSPLH
TRBJ1-1 | TRBV27 | ASSPNSGVSEAF
TRBJ1-4 | TRBV27 | ASSLVAGVNEKLF